This TCR beta chain is drawn from a study of spatial heterogeneity in lung cancer. The germline CDR1 and CDR2 sequences are MNHEY and SMNVEV (reference sequence). Losses at the gene ends were 5 bases for V and 2 bases for J; bases not matched to a gene: 5. The CDR3 runs 14 residues. The time point is: sample taken at primary tumor resection. Whole RNA, isolated from tumor, nontumor lung or frozen PBMC, was sequenced without prior sorting. MiXCR, run by TCRdb on the 5' RACE reads, gives a single entry per CDR3 protein. The top ten hold 5.5% to 7.5% of the sample, which has roughly 75,000 distinct CDR3 sequences, roughly 13% seen once. In this sample, this clonotype turned up a few times.

This chain joins TRBV27 and TRBJ2-7, with TRBD1 matching 8 bases. The sequence was obtained from a male donor with early-stage non-small cell lung cancer. The source material was PBMCs, sampled at surgery. CDR3 in amino acids: CASSPTDRAYEQYF. The CDR3 DNA reads as TGTGCCAGCAGTCCCACGGACAGGGCCTACGAGCAGTACTTC.